This T cell receptor beta chain was captured in a study of OX40 agonist ivuxolimab in advanced cancers. At the level of the whole study: Ivuxolimab, which targeted the costimulatory receptor OX40 (CD134), was an agonistic, fully human IgG2 monoclonal antibody. In the dose-escalation cohort, 70% to 85% of patients were male, and the mean age was 60 years with a range of roughly 23 to 90. Prior anti-PD-1, anti-PD-L1 or anti-CTLA-4 therapy was permitted, and checkpoint inhibitors had been received by more than 35% of dose-escalation patients. The paper covers the monotherapy dose-escalation part of the phase I ivuxolimab trial, which included N of about 50 patients. The point of sequencing TCRbeta in the periphery was to test whether ivuxolimab changed TCR sequence diversity and drove clonal T-cell expansion. Intravenous ivuxolimab was administered to patients every 2 weeks at six dose levels: 0.01, 0.1, 0.3, 1.5, 3 and 10 mg/kg. Of the approximately 53 patients in dose escalation, some 20 had hepatocellular carcinoma, some 15 had melanoma, 9 had renal cell carcinoma and 9 had head and neck cancer. Partial responses occurred in three dose-escalation patients: two with cutaneous melanoma and one with hepatocellular carcinoma. Summary of the overall study and its limitations: In partial responders in the 0.1-3.0 mg/kg groups, normalized peripheral clonal expansion was found to be among the lowest, especially among CD8+ T cells. At doses of 0.1 to 3.0 mg/kg, clonal expansion of both CD4+ and CD8+ T cells in blood was seen between baseline and week 6. The antigen specificity of the peripheral T cells that underwent clonal expansion was not determined. Low levels of normalized T-cell clonal expansion were also shown by some nonresponding patients. After ivuxolimab, more expanded clones were found on average in CD8+ T cells than in CD4+ T cells.

Genomic DNA was isolated from the sorted cells so that the TCRbeta CDR3 region could be sequenced. TCRbeta CDR3 regions were sequenced using the immunoSEQ Assay. TCRdb mirrors the immuneACCESS table, restricted to in-frame sequences. Some clones are absent from its copies; in checked studies, under half trace to an unresolved V gene, and the reason for the others is unknown. The sample yields roughly 50,000 clones; around 84% were counted once. The leading ten clones occupy approximately 2% of the sample. In regard to this clone: No antigen is known for it. No base-level quality is on record; no much larger clone is a single base apart.

The germline V gene sets CDR1 to SGHRS and CDR2 to YFSETQ. V is cut by 5 bases and J by 6 bases, and the space between the germline ends is 11 bases. Spanning cysteine to phenylalanine, the CDR3 consists of 13 amino acids. The entry retains the CDR3 DNA only, 39 bases that are in frame from base 1. Patients with a history of autoimmune disease or receiving systemic immunosuppression were excluded from the trial. Peripheral blood for TCR sequencing was collected from all dose cohorts at baseline, on cycle 4 day 1, and on cycle 7 day 1. Samples were obtained from an open-label, multicenter, first-in-human phase I dose-escalation trial of ivuxolimab. Adults with locally advanced or metastatic melanoma, renal cell, hepatocellular, or head and neck squamous cell carcinoma were enrolled in the trial. Before TCR sequencing, CD4+ T cells and CD8+ T cells from peripheral blood were sorted into separate populations.

This sequence was found in an adult with an advanced solid tumor such as melanoma, head and neck, liver or kidney cancer. The sequence links TRBV5-1 to TRBJ2-2, with a weak D call of TRBD2 (5 bases match). Source: CD4+ or CD8+ T cells sorted from blood, taken in a trial of the OX40 agonist ivuxolimab. The nucleotides are TGCGCCAGCAGTCCAACTAGAGCCGGGGAGCTGTTTTTT. It translates as CASSPTRAGELFF.